One sample yielded the 25 T cell receptor beta chains listed below, sequenced in a study of early T cells in non-severe SARS-CoV-2 infection. TCRdb reprocessed the 5' RACE reads via MiXCR and lists one record per CDR3 protein. Of roughly 120,000 distinct CDR3 sequences listed, 14% to 15% are singletons. What was sequenced was whole blood. The source is an adult who was a healthcare worker with PCR-confirmed SARS-CoV-2 infection or an uninfected control (not recorded which).

The table lists this clonotype with a few counts. V is TRBV24-1 and J is TRBJ2-3; D gene ambiguous. The germline CDR1 and CDR2 sequences are KGHDR and SFDVKD. The CDR3 consists of 15 residues. Trimming took off 2 bases at V and 2 bases at J, with 10 bases between the two ends. CDR3 bases: TGTGCCACCAGTGATTCCGGCACATACACAGATACGCAGTATTTT. Its protein is CATSDSGTYTDTQYF.

A word on this clonotype: Here the CDR3 omits its conserved ending phenylalanine or tryptophan, so a read error is the likely source. The chain has TRBV11-2 and TRBJ1-4, with 7 bases lining up with TRBD1. The CDR3 contains 15 residues. J was trimmed by 6 bases and V by 0 bases; bases with no gene match: 4. Per germline, CDR1 SGHAT and CDR2 FQNNGV. The CDR3 sequence is CASSLEAGGHEKLFL. The CDR3 DNA reads TGTGCCAGCAGCTTAGAAGCAGGGGGTCATGAAAAACTGTTTCTT.

In this sample, this clonotype turned up many times. V is TRBV4-1 and J is TRBJ1-6; 9 nucleotides line up with TRBD1. The junction had 10 bases not matched to a gene; V was cut back by 0 bases and J by 10 bases. The CDR3 sequence is 17 residues long. Germline V gene sequence: CDR1 MGHRA, CDR2 YSYEKL. This CDR3 reads CASSQEPGGQGRSPLHF. CDR3 nucleotides: TGCGCCAGCAGCCAAGAGCCTGGGGGACAGGGAAGGTCACCCCTCCACTTT.

In DNA form, the CDR3 reads TGTGCCAGCAGTGAACCGCCTAGGTATGAGCAGTTCTTC. It encodes CASSEPPRYEQFF. The chain couples TRBV25-1 to TRBJ2-1, with D unresolved. The CDR3 length is 13 residues. CDR1 is MGHDK, CDR2 SYGVNS, per germline. Trimming removed 2 bases at V and 8 bases at J, with 10 bases between.

This clonotype has a handful of counts. The chain couples TRBV29-1 to TRBJ1-3; weak D call: TRBD1 (5 bases). Per the germline V gene, CDR1 is SQVTM and CDR2 is ANQGSEA. The CDR3 loop spans 13 amino acids. The CDR3 spells CTGPHRSGNTIYF. The CDR3 region has the DNA TGCACCGGTCCCCACAGGAGTGGAAACACCATATATTTT.

This clonotype occurred a few times. The chain recombines TRBV7-3 with TRBJ2-2, with D unclear. The germline V and J ends were trimmed by 6 bases and 3 bases, with 20 bases remaining between them. Germline CDR1 SGHTA, CDR2 FQGTGA. This CDR3 spans 17 amino acids. The CDR3 region has the DNA TGTGCCAGCAGATATCCCTCGGACGGTTGGGACACCGGGGAGCTGTTTTTT. Its translation is CASRYPSDGWDTGELFF.

This clonotype was counted a few times. The chain recombines TRBV3-1 with TRBJ1-5; D is possibly TRBD1 (6 bases). Between the trimmed V and J ends, which lost 5 bases and 6 bases, there was a span of 11 bases. Looked up from germline, CDR1 is LGHDT and CDR2 is YNNKEL (reference sequence). The CDR3 extends over 13 amino acids. CDR3 sequence: CASSRGNRQPQHF. The DNA of the CDR3 is TGTGCCAGCAGCAGGGGGAATCGTCAGCCCCAGCATTTT.

This clonotype came up once. J is TRBJ2-3 and V is TRBV10-3; 8 positions agree with TRBD1. Germline lookup yields CDR1 ENHRY and CDR2 SYGVKD. This CDR3 has 13 residues. V was clipped by 11 bases and J by 0 bases; unmatched bases: 4. This CDR3 is CAARQGSTDTQYF. The DNA of the CDR3 is TGTGCCGCCCGACAGGGGAGCACAGATACGCAGTATTTT.

This chain joins TRBV29-1 and TRBJ2-7; 8 nucleotides line up with TRBD1. CDR3 size: 13 residues. Germline CDR1 and CDR2: SQVTM and ANQGSEA. With V trimmed by 1 base and J by 3 bases, 2 bases remained unmatched. DNA of the CDR3: TGCAGCGTTGAAGGGACAGGGAACTACGAGCAGTACTTC. Translating it yields CSVEGTGNYEQYF.

Remarks on this clonotype: The conserved phenylalanine or tryptophan normally closing the CDR3 is absent here, so this likely arose from a read error. The gene calls are TRBV12-5 and TRBJ1-1; TRBD1 is a possible D gene (6 bases). Germline V lookup: CDR1 LGHNT, CDR2 FRNRAP. V shed 6 bases and J shed 8 bases, with 22 bases lying between them. This CDR3 spans 15 amino acids. The CDR3 nucleotides are TGTGCTAGTGGACTCCCGGTCGGAAGCGGGGGCGAAGCTTTCTCT. Protein sequence: CASGLPVGSGGEAFS.

This clonotype was counted ten times or more. The rearrangement joins TRBV10-3 to TRBJ2-5, with TRBD2 matching 8 bases. The V gene's germline CDR1 is ENHRY and CDR2 SYGVKD. This CDR3 spans 14 amino acids. Trimming removed 7 bases from V and 1 base from J; junction bases left unmatched: 5. The CDR3 bases are TGTGCCATCAACCAGCGGGGGATCCAAGAGACCCAGTACTTC. It yields the protein CAINQRGIQETQYF.

As to this clonotype: The CDR3 end shows no conserved phenylalanine or tryptophan, and so a read error is likely. The V gene is TRBV7-9, the J gene TRBJ2-1; D gene unclear. Germline loops: CDR1 SEHNR, CDR2 FQNEAQ (reference sequence). This CDR3 has 12 residues. V lost 5 bases to trimming and J lost 9 bases, with 11 bases between them. The chain's CDR3 is CASSPPSSEQFL. CDR3 DNA sequence: TGTGCCAGCAGCCCCCCCTCCAGTGAGCAGTTCCTC.

This clonotype has more than one count but fewer than ten. The rearrangement joins TRBV9 to TRBJ2-3; D uncertain. CDR3 size: 16 residues. V gave up 3 bases and J gave up 2 bases, with 16 bases separating them. Germline lookup yields CDR1 SGDLS and CDR2 YYNGEE. The CDR3 sequence: CASSGAEWGPTDTQYF. The DNA for the CDR3 is TGTGCCAGCAGCGGAGCCGAGTGGGGTCCCACAGATACGCAGTATTTT. Together with reference TRBV9 and TRBJ2-3, the CDR3 gives the full variable domain: DSGVTQTPKHLITATGQRVTLRCSPRSGDLSVYWYQQSLDQGLQFLIQYYNGEERAKGNILERFSAQQFPDLHSELNLSSLELGDSALYFCASSGAEWGPTDTQYFGPGTRLTVL.

This clonotype was recorded at least ten times. This chain joins TRBV11-2 and TRBJ1-1, with D uncertain. The CDR3 sequence is 13 residues long. With 5 bases removed from V and 3 bases from J, the gap between germline ends came to 10 bases. Germline values: CDR1 SGHAT, CDR2 FQNNGV. The CDR3 sequence: CASSPPPDTEAFF. The CDR3 DNA is TGTGCCAGCAGCCCACCCCCGGACACTGAAGCTTTCTTT.

The chain links TRBV19 to TRBJ1-5, with 8 bases matching TRBD1. After removal of 4 bases from V and 2 bases from J, the junction contained 4 bases not matched to a gene. This CDR3 has 15 residues. Germline V CDR1 and CDR2: LNHDA, SQIVND (reference sequence). The DNA for the CDR3 is TGTGCCAGTAGTAACTCCAGGGGGCGCAATCAGCCCCAGCATTTT. Protein product: CASSNSRGRNQPQHF.

The V and J genes are TRBV5-1 and TRBJ2-1, with D hard to call. The V end was cut by 4 bases, the J end by 3 bases, with 14 bases between. The CDR3 is 15 amino acids. Germline-derived CDR1 and CDR2 are SGHRS and YFSETQ. The CDR3 sequence is CASSPIPGNYNEQFF. CDR3 DNA sequence: TGCGCCAGCAGCCCCATCCCCGGTAACTACAATGAGCAGTTCTTC. Full variable domain (remainder filled in from reference TRBV5-1 and TRBJ2-1): KAGVTQTPRYLIKTRGQQVTLSCSPISGHRSVSWYQQTPGQGLQFLFEYFSETQRNKGNFPGRFSGRQFSNSRSEMNVSTLELGDSALYLCASSPIPGNYNEQFFGPGTRLTVL.

The chain recombines TRBV12-3 or TRBV12-4 with TRBJ1-1, with no clear D. CDR3 length: 11 residues. Trimming stripped 3 bases from V and 11 bases from J, with 10 bases between. CDR3 sequence: CASSFGGEAFF. As DNA, the CDR3 is TGTGCCAGCAGTTTTGGCGGTGAGGCTTTCTTT.

The genes are TRBV29-1 and TRBJ2-5; no clear D gene. Germline CDR1 reads SQVTM; CDR2 reads ANQGSEA. The ends were cut back, 7 bases at V and 5 bases at J, with 20 bases in the middle. The CDR3 has 14 amino acids. The CDR3 DNA reads as TGCAGCGCCGATGATTTAAACTTGCGGGAGACCCAGTACTTC. Protein sequence: CSADDLNLRETQYF.

There are a few counts of this clonotype. The chain employs TRBV4-1 and TRBJ1-1; D is ambiguous. The V gene's germline CDR1 is MGHRA and CDR2 YSYEKL. This CDR3 is built from 14 residues. The V gene lost 4 bases and the J gene lost 0 bases, with 9 bases spanning the gap. This CDR3 reads CASSLQSMNTEAFF. In DNA form, the CDR3 reads TGCGCCAGCAGCCTCCAAAGTATGAACACTGAAGCTTTCTTT.

Here the CDR3 reads CASSPDPLGDEKLFF. The DNA of the CDR3 is TGCGCCAGCAGCCCTGACCCTCTCGGCGATGAAAAACTGTTTTTT. The gene calls are TRBV4-1 and TRBJ1-4; no clear D. V was clipped by 4 bases and J by 6 bases, with 15 bases between them. The germline V gene encodes CDR1 MGHRA and CDR2 YSYEKL. The CDR3 consists of 15 residues.

This clonotype has only a few counts. The J gene is TRBJ1-1, the V gene TRBV3-1; no definite D call. CDR1 LGHDT and CDR2 YNNKEL come from the germline V gene (reference sequence). Between the trimmed V and J ends, which lost 2 bases and 7 bases, there was a span of 11 bases. The CDR3 is made up of 13 amino acids. In DNA form, the CDR3 reads TGTGCCAGCAGCCAATTCTCTTTGAGTGAAGCTTTCTTT. This sequence encodes CASSQFSLSEAFF.

This clonotype was recorded a few times. This rearrangement joins TRBV6-1 to TRBJ2-7; 13 positions agree with TRBD2. V shed 6 bases, J shed 3 bases, and the junction held 8 bases outside the gene matches. The CDR3 totals 16 residues. Germline CDR1 MNHNS, CDR2 SASEGT. CDR3 in DNA: TGTGCCAGCAGCTTGACTAGCGGGGGGTTATACTACGAGCAGTACTTC. Amino acid sequence: CASSLTSGGLYYEQYF.

In its sample, this clonotype was seen many times. The chain combines TRBV5-1 with TRBJ2-7; D remains ambiguous. Germline CDR1 reads SGHRS; CDR2 reads YFSETQ. V gave up 5 bases and J gave up 3 bases, with 24 bases separating them. CDR3 size: 17 residues. CDR3 coding DNA: TGCGCCAGCAGTCCCCTGACGAGGATATCCGGCCTCTACGAGCAGTACTTC. This gives the protein CASSPLTRISGLYEQYF.

The rearrangement joins TRBV20-1 to TRBJ1-5, with TRBD1 matching over 7 bases. Germline V gene data show CDR1 as DFQATT and CDR2 as SNEGSKA (reference sequence). The V gene end was trimmed by 0 bases and the J gene end by 5 bases; junction bases not matched to a gene: 10. The CDR3 is made up of 16 amino acids. The CDR3 loop reads CSARDPQGLSDQPQHF. The CDR3 bases are TGCAGTGCTAGAGACCCACAGGGGTTATCGGATCAGCCCCAGCATTTT.

This clonotype was seen more than once but under ten times. V and J are TRBV11-1 and TRBJ2-2, with TRBD1 as a possible D gene (5 bases). The CDR3 runs 14 residues. Germline V gene data show CDR1 as SGHAT and CDR2 as FQDESV (reference sequence). The V gene lost 5 bases and the J gene lost 1 base, with 8 bases spanning the gap. CDR3 sequence reads: CASSRRVNTGELFF. The CDR3 DNA is TGTGCCAGCAGCCGCAGGGTGAACACCGGGGAGCTGTTTTTT.